These 27 T cell receptor beta chains share one sample of origin, sequenced in a study of OX40 agonist ivuxolimab in advanced cancers. Only in-frame clones appear in the TCRdb table, and some are missing; sequencing was by immunoSEQ multiplex PCR. Here the sample spans about 68,000 clones, just over 90% being singletons. Sequenced material: CD4+ or CD8+ T cells sorted from blood, taken in a trial of the OX40 agonist ivuxolimab. These TCRs come from an adult with an advanced solid tumor such as melanoma, head and neck, liver or kidney cancer.

This clone has only one observation. The chain joins TRBV4-3 to TRBJ1-1; TRBD1 matches 10 bases. This CDR3 contains 14 residues. CDR1 and CDR2 (germline): LGHNA, YSLEER. V shed 6 bases and J 4 bases; nucleotides not matched to a gene: 5. The chain's CDR3 is CASSSGQGITEAFF. In DNA form, the CDR3 reads TGCGCCAGCAGTTCGGGACAGGGGATCACTGAAGCTTTCTTT.

This clone was picked up one time. The chain links TRBV6-1 to TRBJ2-7; the match to TRBD2 covers 11 bases. V trimming: 5 bases; J trimming: 4 bases; junction bases outside the gene matches: 4. This CDR3 has 14 amino acids. Germline V gene sequence: CDR1 MNHNS, CDR2 SASEGT. CDR3 in amino acids: CASSQGLAVYEQYF. The DNA of the CDR3 is TGTGCCAGCAGTCAGGGACTAGCGGTATACGAGCAGTACTTC.

As concerns this clone: The junction departs from germline at one end; a sequencing error may be responsible. The V gene is TRBV11-2, the J gene TRBJ2-1, with a tentative D call TRBD2 (5 bases). CDR1 and CDR2 from the germline V gene are SGHAT and FQNNGV. The length of the CDR3 is 12 residues. In DNA form, the CDR3 reads TGTGCCAGCAGCTTAGATCCTAGCACCTGGATCTTC. As protein: CASSLDPSTWIF. The variable domain in full, completed from reference TRBV11-2 and TRBJ2-1, reads EAGVAQSPRYKIIEKRQSVAFWCNPISGHATLYWYQQILGQGPKLLIQFQNNGVVDDSQLPKDRFSAERLKGVDSTLKIQPAKLEDSAVYLCASSLDPSTWIFGPGTRLTVL.

This chain joins TRBV7-6 and TRBJ2-1, with no clear D. Germline CDR1 SGHVS, CDR2 FNYEAQ. V shed 2 bases and J shed 0 bases, with 8 bases lying between them. The length of the CDR3 is 15 residues. The CDR3 region has the DNA TGTGCCAGCAGCTTACCGATGGGCTCCTACAATGAGCAGTTCTTC. Protein: CASSLPMGSYNEQFF. Together with reference TRBV7-6 and TRBJ2-1, the CDR3 gives the full variable domain: GAGVSQSPRYKVTKRGQDVALRCDPISGHVSLYWYRQALGQGPEFLTYFNYEAQQDKSGLPNDRFSAERPEGSISTLTIQRTEQRDSAMYRCASSLPMGSYNEQFFGPGTRLTVL.

The chain uses TRBV7-9 and TRBJ1-6; D perhaps matches TRBD1 (6 bases). Germline V lookup: CDR1 SEHNR, CDR2 FQNEAQ (reference sequence). CDR3 length: 16 residues. V was pared by 0 bases and J by 7 bases, with 13 bases between. The CDR3 DNA is TGTGCCAGCAGCTTAGCTGGGGGGGGGCCGAATTCACCCCTCCACTTT. This encodes CASSLAGGGPNSPLHF.

The rearrangement links TRBV6-5 to TRBJ2-2; D is possibly TRBD2 (6 bases). This CDR3 region has 13 residues. Germline V gene sequence: CDR1 MNHEY, CDR2 SVGAGI. Between the trimmed V and J ends, which lost 8 bases and 7 bases, there was a span of 14 bases. The CDR3 region has the DNA TGTGCCAGCTCAGCGGTGCGGGGCGGGGAGCTGTTTTTT. Its protein product is CASSAVRGGELFF.

The chain couples TRBV14 to TRBJ2-3; 10 bases are shared with TRBD2. Per the germline V gene, CDR1 is SGHDN and CDR2 is FVKESK. The length of the CDR3 is 15 residues. V lost 2 bases, J lost 1 base, and 0 bases stayed unmatched. The chain's CDR3 is CASSQLAGGTDTQYF. DNA for the CDR3: TGTGCCAGCAGCCAACTAGCGGGAGGCACAGATACGCAGTATTTT.

The genes are TRBV7-2 and TRBJ2-7; 7 bases fit TRBD2. Germline V lookup: CDR1 SGHTA, CDR2 FQGNSA. The V gene end was trimmed by 4 bases and the J gene end by 7 bases; junction bases not matched to a gene: 10. The CDR3 has 14 amino acids. CDR3 DNA sequence: TGTGCCAGCAGCTCGGGACTAACGCGACTGGAGCAGTACTTC. Residues: CASSSGLTRLEQYF.

This clone was seen a few times. The gene calls are TRBV11-1 and TRBJ1-1; D is ambiguous. The CDR3 spans 12 residues. The ends were cut back, 4 bases at V and 5 bases at J, with 8 bases in the middle. Germline CDR1 and CDR2: SGHAT and FQDESV (reference sequence). The DNA of the CDR3 is TGTGCCAGCAGCTACGGAGGGACTGAAGCTTTCTTT. The encoded protein is CASSYGGTEAFF.

The chain links TRBV9 to TRBJ2-2; TRBD1 matches 12 bases. V was clipped by 4 bases and J by 7 bases; unmatched bases: 11. In germline, CDR1 is SGDLS, CDR2 YYNGEE. The CDR3 is 17 amino acids. CDR3: CASSLSSGTGGHGELFF. The DNA of the CDR3 is TGTGCCAGCAGCCTCTCTTCCGGGACAGGGGGCCACGGGGAGCTGTTTTTT. The variable domain in full, completed from reference TRBV9 and TRBJ2-2, reads DSGVTQTPKHLITATGQRVTLRCSPRSGDLSVYWYQQSLDQGLQFLIQYYNGEERAKGNILERFSAQQFPDLHSELNLSSLELGDSALYFCASSLSSGTGGHGELFFGEGSRLTVL.

This clone was observed many times. The chain joins TRBV9 to TRBJ1-1; unclear D gene. The V gene lost 0 bases and the J gene lost 5 bases, with 11 bases spanning the gap. Looked up from germline, CDR1 is SGDLS and CDR2 is YYNGEE. The CDR3 contains 14 residues. The CDR3 coding sequence is TGTGCCAGCAGCGTAGGGGGTATGAGGACTGAAGCTTTCTTT. As protein: CASSVGGMRTEAFF.

The chain joins TRBV30 to TRBJ2-3, with D perhaps assigned TRBD1 or TRBD2 (6 bases each). The germline V gene encodes CDR1 GTSNPN and CDR2 SVGIG (reference sequence). Trimming left V 2 bases short and J 0 bases short, with 12 bases between. The CDR3 totals 15 residues. CDR3 sequence reads: CAWSQGGSSTDTQYF. The CDR3 DNA reads as TGTGCCTGGAGTCAAGGGGGGTCTAGCACAGATACGCAGTATTTT. Filled out from reference TRBV30 and TRBJ2-3, the complete variable domain reads SQTIHQWPATLVQPVGSPLSLECTVEGTSNPNLYWYRQAAGRGLQLLFYSVGIGQISSEVPQNLSASRPQDRQFILSSKKLLLSDSGFYLCAWSQGGSSTDTQYFGPGTRLTVL.

This rearrangement joins TRBV19 to TRBJ1-4; no clear D gene. This CDR3 is 15 amino acids long. Trimming removed 5 bases at V and 1 base at J, with 11 bases between. Per germline, CDR1 LNHDA and CDR2 SQIVND (reference sequence). DNA for the CDR3: TGTGCCAGTAGTGCAGAGGGAATAACTAATGAAAAACTGTTTTTT. Amino acids: CASSAEGITNEKLFF.

This chain uses TRBV7-9 with TRBJ2-7; possible D gene TRBD2, 5 bases. This CDR3 is 13 amino acids long. The V gene lost 3 bases and the J gene lost 7 bases, with 13 bases spanning the gap. Germline CDR1 reads SEHNR; CDR2 reads FQNEAQ (reference sequence). The CDR3 loop reads CASSLPGSQEQYF. CDR3 sequence (DNA): TGTGCCAGCAGCTTGCCGGGAAGTCAGGAGCAGTACTTC.

This chain links TRBV4-2 with TRBJ2-5; weak D call: TRBD2 (5 bases). The CDR3 consists of 16 residues. The ends were cut back, 1 base at V and 2 bases at J, with 14 bases in the middle. Germline CDR1 reads LGHNA; CDR2 reads YNFKEQ. DNA of the CDR3: TGTGCCAGCAGCCAAGTGGGAGCGGACTTACAAGAGACCCAGTACTTC. It encodes CASSQVGADLQETQYF.

This clone was counted a single time. The rearrangement joins TRBV6-5 to TRBJ1-5; perhaps TRBD1 as D (5 bases). The V end was cut by 6 bases, the J end by 2 bases, with 11 bases between. The germline V gene encodes CDR1 MNHEY and CDR2 SVGAGI. The CDR3 is 14 amino acids. The CDR3 spells CASSPWGGNQPQHF. The CDR3 coding sequence is TGTGCCAGCAGCCCCTGGGGGGGCAATCAGCCCCAGCATTTT.

This chain connects TRBV5-6 to TRBJ1-3, with TRBD1 as a possible D gene (5 bases). Deletions cut 0 bases from V and 0 bases from J, with 13 bases between. Germline V lookup: CDR1 SGHDT, CDR2 YYEEEE. The CDR3 sequence is 17 residues long. The CDR3 DNA sequence: TGTGCCAGCAGCTTGGTAGGGGAGACGAGCTCTGGAAACACCATATATTTT. Protein: CASSLVGETSSGNTIYF.

This sequence joins TRBV21-1 and TRBJ2-1; the listed D gene, TRBD2, was not tested against the DNA. TRBV21-1 is a documented pseudogene. This CDR3 is built from 15 residues. DNA for the CDR3: TGTGCCAGCAGCAAAGTAGCAGTATCCTACAATGAGCAGTTCTTC. This translates into CASSKVAVSYNEQFF.

This clone appeared once. This chain links TRBV7-9 with TRBJ1-6; 10 positions match TRBD1. CDR3 length: 19 amino acids. J lost 1 base, V lost 6 bases, and 12 bases had no gene match. Germline V gives CDR1 SEHNR, CDR2 FQNEAQ (reference sequence). The CDR3 spells CASSLGIGQGVSYNSPLHF. As DNA, the CDR3 is TGTGCCAGCAGTTTGGGGATCGGACAGGGGGTGTCCTATAATTCACCCCTCCACTTT.

The chain couples TRBV6-1 to TRBJ1-4; D is uncertain. Germline lookup yields CDR1 MNHNS and CDR2 SASEGT. Trimming removed 3 bases from V and 2 bases from J, with 4 bases in between. This CDR3 is 13 amino acids long. CDR3 region: CASSDFTNEKLFF. CDR3 coding DNA: TGTGCCAGCAGTGACTTCACTAATGAAAAACTGTTTTTT.

V usage is TRBV6-5 and J usage is TRBJ1-5; the D gene is possibly TRBD1 (6 bases). This CDR3 comprises 15 residues. V was cut by 4 bases and J by 5 bases, with 15 bases left in between. Germline CDR1 is MNHEY and CDR2 is SVGAGI. The CDR3 DNA is TGTGCCAGCAGTTTATGGGGGCAGCTCGATCAGCCCCAGCATTTT. This encodes CASSLWGQLDQPQHF.

The rearrangement joins TRBV19 to TRBJ1-5; D is unclear. Germline assignment: CDR1 LNHDA and CDR2 SQIVND (reference sequence). V shed 5 bases and J shed 6 bases, with 14 bases lying between them. The CDR3 has 14 residues. The CDR3 sequence is CASSVSSVGQPQHF. CDR3 DNA: TGTGCCAGTAGTGTGTCTAGCGTCGGTCAGCCCCAGCATTTT.

The chain has TRBV4-1 and TRBJ2-1; TRBD2 matches at 13 bases. The CDR3 runs to 18 residues. The germline CDR1 and CDR2 sequences are MGHRA and YSYEKL. J was trimmed by 2 bases and V by 2 bases; bases with no gene match: 6. The CDR3 bases are TGCGCCAGCAGCCAAAGGACTAGCGGGAGTAGGGCCTACAATGAGCAGTTCTTC. As protein: CASSQRTSGSRAYNEQFF.

The rearrangement uses TRBV4-2 and TRBJ2-1; no firm D call. The germline V gene has CDR1 LGHNA and CDR2 YNFKEQ. V lost 3 bases, J lost 15 bases, and 18 bases lay in between. The CDR3 contains 13 residues. In DNA, the CDR3 is TGTGCCAGCAGCCACACAATTGGTTCTATGGCGTTCTTC. This sequence encodes CASSHTIGSMAFF.

The chain links TRBV7-9 to TRBJ2-7; maybe TRBD2 (6 bases). Trimming took 3 bases from V and 2 from J, leaving 11 bases between them. The CDR3 is 14 residues long. Germline values: CDR1 SEHNR, CDR2 FQNEAQ (reference sequence). The CDR3 DNA sequence: TGTGCCAGCAGCTTTTGGGACTCTACCTACGAGCAGTACTTC. Its protein product is CASSFWDSTYEQYF.

The chain couples TRBV2 to TRBJ1-1; D is undetermined. Between the trimmed V and J ends, which lost 7 bases and 10 bases, there was a span of 13 bases. The CDR3 length is 11 residues. Germline V lookup: CDR1 SNHLY, CDR2 FYNNEI. Here the CDR3 DNA reads TGTGCCAGCATCGGGAGTTGGTTAGCTTTCTTT. The encoded protein is CASIGSWLAFF.

The CDR3 is CASLQGNYGYTF. CDR3 nucleotide sequence: TGTGCCAGCCTACAGGGGAACTATGGCTACACCTTC. This sequence joins TRBV28 and TRBJ1-2; 7 nucleotides agree with TRBD1. V dropped 8 bases and J dropped 2; count of bases not matched to a gene: 2. Germline CDR1 MDHEN, CDR2 SYDVKM. This CDR3 has 12 residues.